This record looks at one TCR beta chain sequence and its context. Its antigen is undetermined. J lost 6 bases, V lost 5 bases, and 9 bases had no gene match. This CDR3 is built from 15 residues. These data come from a study of T-cell memory formation after mild COVID-19. General study findings and limits: Mainly CM and EM harbored the contracting CD4+ clones; mainly EMRA harbored the CD8+ ones.

TCRdb processed the 5' RACE reads anew with MiXCR; each CDR3 protein has one entry. The sample lists some 410,000 distinct CDR3 sequences, under 25% occurring once. The specimen sequenced was PBMCs or a T cell subset sorted from them (not recorded which). This TCR came from an adult woman who had mild COVID-19 (a few samples of this study predate the infection). Cell type and time point are not known. The chain links TRBV12-3 or TRBV12-4 to TRBJ2-1, with 8 nucleotides matching TRBD1. CDR3 in amino acids: CASSTRQGSVNEQFF. CDR3 DNA: TGTGCCAGCAGTACTCGACAGGGGTCCGTCAATGAGCAGTTCTTC.